This T cell receptor (beta chain) was obtained from a study of T cell repertoires in cytomegalovirus infection. Across the whole study: Evidence of both CMV infection and a matching HLA type came from public TCR beta signatures.

Overall study results and limits: HLA-C-restricted CMV-specific TCR beta clonotypes prevailed in the ex vivo response. Summed frequency of shared TCR beta families picked out CMV carriers who also had the relevant HLA.

Details on this clonotype: Its target is not known.

Germline CDR1 SEHNR, CDR2 FQNEAQ (reference sequence). This CDR3 spans 12 amino acids. V was trimmed by 5 bases and J by 9 bases, leaving 11 bases between them. TCRdb re-derived calls from the reads in MiXCR, one entry per CDR3 protein. The sample carries 630,000 or so distinct CDR3 sequences, approximately 24% recorded once. The receptor comes from a human donor in good health (CMV status not recorded). Some clones in this sample may be carry-over from other donors' samples. The gene calls are TRBV7-9 and TRBJ2-1; possibly TRBD2 for D (6 bases). Specimen: CD8+ T cells from PBMCs. The CDR3 sequence: CASSAGGVEQFF. DNA for the CDR3: TGTGCCAGCAGCGCCGGGGGTGTTGAGCAGTTCTTC.